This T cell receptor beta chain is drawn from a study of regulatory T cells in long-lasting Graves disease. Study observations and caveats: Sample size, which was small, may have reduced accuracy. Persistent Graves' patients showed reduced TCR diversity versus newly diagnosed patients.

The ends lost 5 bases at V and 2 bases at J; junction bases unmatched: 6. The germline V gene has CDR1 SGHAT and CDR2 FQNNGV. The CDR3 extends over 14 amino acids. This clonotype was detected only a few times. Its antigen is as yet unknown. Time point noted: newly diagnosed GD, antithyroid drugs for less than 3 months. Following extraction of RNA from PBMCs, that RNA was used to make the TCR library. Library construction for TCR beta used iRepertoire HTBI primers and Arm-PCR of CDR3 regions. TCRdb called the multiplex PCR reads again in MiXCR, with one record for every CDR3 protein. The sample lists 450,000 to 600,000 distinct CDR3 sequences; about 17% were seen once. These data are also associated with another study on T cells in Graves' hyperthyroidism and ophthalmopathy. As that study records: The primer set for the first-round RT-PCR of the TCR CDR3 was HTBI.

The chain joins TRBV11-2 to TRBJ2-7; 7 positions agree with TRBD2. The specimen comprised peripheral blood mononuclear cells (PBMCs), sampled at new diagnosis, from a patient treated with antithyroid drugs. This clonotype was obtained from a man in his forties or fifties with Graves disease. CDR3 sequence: CASSQGAGTYEQYF. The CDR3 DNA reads TGTGCCAGCAGCCAAGGAGCGGGAACCTACGAGCAGTACTTC.